Each of the 21 T cell receptor beta chains below was sequenced from the same sample in a study of cytomegalovirus exposure and HLA in healthy donors. The PCR was carried out with 60 Vbeta primers and 13 Jbeta primers. The data were produced by immunoSEQ multiplex PCR, yet TCRdb's version contains in-frame clones alone and is incomplete. The sample has around 150,000 clones, 82% seen once. The sample comprised PBMCs. The receptors here all came from a male donor in good health and CMV-seronegative.

V usage is TRBV5-5 and J usage is TRBJ2-2; weak D call: TRBD1 (6 bases). The V gene's germline CDR1 is SGHKS and CDR2 YYEKEE (reference sequence). The CDR3 has 16 amino acids. The V and J ends lost 3 bases and 5 bases respectively, with 17 bases between them. The CDR3, as DNA: TGTGCCAGCAGCTCCTCACAGGGATCCTTGACCGGGGAGCTGTTTTTT. Protein: CASSSSQGSLTGELFF.

The rearrangement links TRBV27 to TRBJ2-7; D may be TRBD2 (5 bases). Trimming took off 0 bases at V and 3 bases at J, with 9 bases between the two ends. The V gene's germline CDR1 is MNHEY and CDR2 SMNVEV (reference sequence). There are 14 residues in the CDR3. CDR3: CASSLSGGFYEQYF. The DNA for the CDR3 is TGTGCCAGCAGTTTATCCGGAGGTTTCTACGAGCAGTACTTC.

In this sample, this clone turned up a few times. The junction departs from germline at one end; a sequencing error may be responsible. The chain employs TRBV7-9 and TRBJ1-3; D ambiguous. The CDR3 covers 19 residues. CDR1 is SEHNR and CDR2 is FQNEAQ in the germline V gene (reference sequence). Here the CDR3 DNA reads TGTTCCAGCAGCTTTGGTCCGATGTTCCGGGTCACCTCTGGAAACACCATATATTTT. It yields the protein CSSSFGPMFRVTSGNTIYF.

This sequence joins TRBV29-1 and TRBJ2-5, with D possibly matching TRBD1 (6 bases). The closer fit of TRBJ2-7 to the DNA end suggests the J call may be wrong. Looked up from germline, CDR1 is SQVTM and CDR2 is ANQGSEA. The CDR3 sequence is 12 residues long. CDR3 protein: CSVGEGGYEQYF. The CDR3 DNA is TGCAGCGTGGGGGAAGGGGGCTACGAGCAGTACTTC.

The chain recombines TRBV10-1 with TRBJ2-2; tentative D call: TRBD2 (7 bases). Germline V gives CDR1 WNHNN, CDR2 SYGVQD (reference sequence). The CDR3 totals 16 residues. Trimming removed 4 bases from V and 6 bases from J, with 18 bases in between. The CDR3 DNA reads TGCGCCAGCAGTGGGGTAGGGCAGGGGAGGGCCGGGGAGCTGTTTTTT. It translates to CASSGVGQGRAGELFF.

The gene calls are TRBV5-1 and TRBJ2-7, with D perhaps TRBD1 (6 bases). CDR3 length: 16 amino acids. V was cut by 1 base and J by 4 bases, with 18 bases left in between. CDR1 and CDR2 (germline): SGHRS, YFSETQ. CDR3 residues: CASSLLQGLGAYEQYF. CDR3 DNA sequence: TGCGCCAGCAGCTTGCTCCAGGGGCTTGGGGCATACGAGCAGTACTTC.

This chain uses TRBV18 with TRBJ2-5, with unresolved D. The CDR3 spans 12 residues. V was cut by 4 bases and J by 0 bases, with 3 bases left in between. The V gene's germline CDR1 is KGHSH and CDR2 LQKENI. This CDR3 is CASSLYQETQYF. The CDR3 DNA is TGTGCCAGCTCACTATACCAAGAGACCCAGTACTTC.

V and J are TRBV18 and TRBJ2-5; TRBD2 matches at 7 bases. Germline-derived CDR1 and CDR2 are KGHSH and LQKENI. CDR3 size: 14 residues. The V gene end was trimmed by 5 bases and the J gene end by 2 bases; junction bases not matched to a gene: 5. Written as DNA, the CDR3 is TGTGCCAGCTCAGGGGAGCGGGGTCAAGAGACCCAGTACTTC. Amino acid sequence: CASSGERGQETQYF. Together with reference TRBV18 and TRBJ2-5, the CDR3 gives the full variable domain: NAGVMQNPRHLVRRRGQEARLRCSPMKGHSHVYWYRQLPEEGLKFMVYLQKENIIDESGMPKERFSAEFPKEGPSILRIQQVVRGDSAAYFCASSGERGQETQYFGPGTRLLVL.

The V gene is TRBV5-4, the J gene TRBJ2-3; 16 bases map to TRBD2. V dropped 6 bases and J dropped 0; count of bases not matched to a gene: 10. This CDR3 has 19 amino acids. Germline values: CDR1 SGHNT, CDR2 YYREEE (reference sequence). The CDR3 nucleotides are TGTGCCAGCACCGGGGGACTAGCGGGGGGGATCGGAAGCACAGATACGCAGTATTTT. It specifies CASTGGLAGGIGSTDTQYF.

The V call is TRBV11-3, the J call TRBJ2-3; the match to TRBD1 covers 8 bases. Germline CDR1 and CDR2: SGHNT and YENEEA. The V segment lost 0 bases and the J segment 5 bases; nucleotides outside the gene matches: 7. This CDR3 has 16 amino acids. CDR3 amino acids: CASSLDRGPLGDTQYF. In DNA, the CDR3 is TGTGCCAGCAGCTTAGACAGGGGGCCCTTGGGAGATACGCAGTATTTT.

The chain links TRBV5-1 to TRBJ1-2; D perhaps matches TRBD1 (5 bases). The V gene lost 0 bases and the J gene lost 2 bases, with 5 bases spanning the gap. Looked up from germline, CDR1 is SGHRS and CDR2 is YFSETQ. The CDR3 sequence is 13 residues long. CDR3 amino acids: CASSLGTNYGYTF. CDR3 DNA: TGCGCCAGCAGCTTGGGGACAAACTATGGCTACACCTTC.

This rearrangement joins TRBV6-1 to TRBJ2-1; the D gene is possibly TRBD1 (6 bases). Germline-derived CDR1 and CDR2 are MNHNS and SASEGT. The CDR3 has 12 residues. V dropped 3 bases and J dropped 11 bases, with 11 bases sitting between them. This CDR3 is CASSDIGQQQFF. The CDR3 nucleotides are TGTGCCAGCAGTGATATCGGACAGCAGCAGTTCTTC.

The chain joins TRBV27 to TRBJ1-1, with D unresolved. CDR1 is MNHEY, CDR2 SMNVEV, per germline (reference sequence). Trimming left V 3 bases short and J 0 bases short, with 17 bases between. The CDR3 loop spans 17 amino acids. In DNA, the CDR3 is TGTGCCAGCAGTTTTCGAACACACAAACAAATGAACACTGAAGCTTTCTTT. Amino acid sequence: CASSFRTHKQMNTEAFF.

The CDR3 sequence: CASSQALAHNQPQHF. The DNA of the CDR3 is TGTGCCAGCAGCCAAGCGTTGGCCCACAATCAGCCCCAGCATTTT. The rearrangement joins TRBV4-2 to TRBJ1-5; no clear D gene. The CDR3 loop spans 15 amino acids. The germline V gene encodes CDR1 LGHNA and CDR2 YNFKEQ. The V and J ends lost 1 base and 3 bases respectively, with 10 bases between them.

The rearrangement uses TRBV28 and TRBJ1-2; 9 bases align to TRBD1. CDR3 length: 14 amino acids. Germline V gene sequence: CDR1 MDHEN, CDR2 SYDVKM. With V trimmed by 4 bases and J by 4 bases, 4 bases remained unmatched. The chain's CDR3 is CASSYRGRSYGYTF. The CDR3, as DNA: TGTGCCAGCAGTTACAGGGGGCGCAGCTATGGCTACACCTTC.

This chain uses TRBV19 with TRBJ1-2; 8 positions match TRBD1. V trimming: 7 bases; J trimming: 2 bases; junction bases outside the gene matches: 12. The germline V gene has CDR1 LNHDA and CDR2 SQIVND (reference sequence). The CDR3 length is 16 residues. The CDR3 DNA is TGTGCCAGTACTCACGCGCCGGGACAGGAGAACTATGGCTACACCTTC. Amino acids: CASTHAPGQENYGYTF. The full variable domain, with the rest looked up from reference TRBV19 and TRBJ1-2, is DGGITQSPKYLFRKEGQNVTLSCEQNLNHDAMYWYRQDPGQGLRLIYYSQIVNDFQKGDIAEGYSVSREKKESFPLTVTSAQKNPTAFYLCASTHAPGQENYGYTFGSGTRLTVV.

This clone was counted once. The chain is built from TRBV30 and TRBJ1-3; D perhaps matches TRBD1 (6 bases). V dropped 1 base and J dropped 0 bases, with 7 bases sitting between them. CDR3 size: 14 residues. Germline V gene lookup returns CDR1 GTSNPN and CDR2 SVGIG (reference sequence). CDR3 sequence reads: CAWSDRDSGNTIYF. The CDR3 DNA follows: TGTGCCTGGAGTGACAGGGACTCTGGAAACACCATATATTTT.

The chain carries TRBV27 and TRBJ2-6, with 7 nucleotides matching TRBD1. Germline V CDR1 and CDR2: MNHEY, SMNVEV (reference sequence). Trimming removed 4 bases from V and 4 bases from J; junction bases left unmatched: 4. The CDR3 runs 15 residues. The CDR3 loop is CASSSTGAGANVLTF. The DNA for the CDR3 is TGTGCCAGCAGTTCCACAGGGGCCGGGGCCAACGTCCTGACTTTC.

This chain uses TRBV6-5 with TRBJ2-4; 8 positions match TRBD1. CDR3 length: 14 residues. J lost 3 bases, V lost 7 bases, and 5 bases had no gene match. CDR1 and CDR2 from the germline V gene are MNHEY and SVGAGI. The CDR3 here is CASKDRGGKNIQYF. The CDR3 DNA reads TGTGCCAGCAAAGACAGGGGAGGCAAAAACATTCAGTACTTC.

The chain couples TRBV6-5 to TRBJ1-5; no definite D call. CDR1 and CDR2 (germline): MNHEY, SVGAGI. This CDR3 is built from 14 residues. Trimming cost V 5 bases and J 4 bases, with 12 bases left between them. For the CDR3, the DNA is TGTGCCAGCAGTGATTTGTGGGCGAATCAGCCCCAGCATTTT. It is translated as CASSDLWANQPQHF.

Only a few counts were recorded for this clone. The V and J genes are TRBV6-5 and TRBJ1-2; 7 bases fit TRBD1. CDR1 and CDR2 from the germline V gene are MNHEY and SVGAGI. Trimming took 6 bases from V and 5 from J; bases not matched to a gene: 6. The CDR3 length is 13 residues. The CDR3 bases are TGTGCCAGCAGAGACGACAGGGAATATGGCTACACCTTC. This translates into CASRDDREYGYTF.